This is a list of T cell receptor beta chains from one sample in a study of cytomegalovirus exposure and HLA in healthy donors. Produced via immunoSEQ multiplex PCR; TCRdb's table is partial and in-frame only. The sample contains some 210,000 clones, over 75% of which appear only once. The sample comprised PBMCs. These receptors were obtained from a woman aged 45-65 years in good health and CMV-seropositive. The CDR3 runs from the conserved cysteine through the conserved F or W.

v_gene: TRBV5-4; len: 14; j_gene: TRBJ1-1; CDR3aa: CASSFRGGNTEAFF
v_gene: TRBV7-6; len: 14; j_gene: TRBJ2-1; CDR3aa: CASSLAMTSGEQFF
v_gene: TRBV19; len: 17; j_gene: TRBJ2-3; CDR3aa: CASSSNPPRTGGDTQYF
v_gene: TRBV5-1; len: 13; j_gene: TRBJ2-7; CDR3aa: CASSLEGGDEQYF
v_gene: TRBV19; len: 12; j_gene: TRBJ1-4; CDR3aa: CASSPSNEKLFF
v_gene: TRBV15; len: 15; j_gene: TRBJ2-1; CDR3aa: CATSRGTSGGAEQFF
v_gene: TRBV9; len: 16; j_gene: TRBJ1-1; CDR3aa: CASSVGDIRMNTEAFF
v_gene: TRBV2; len: 15; j_gene: TRBJ1-4; CDR3aa: CASRGQSWANEKLFF
v_gene: TRBV6-5; len: 13; j_gene: TRBJ2-7; CDR3aa: CASSYEGGYEQYF
v_gene: TRBV10-2; len: 14; j_gene: TRBJ1-1; CDR3aa: CASSRQGWSTEAFF
v_gene: TRBV5-8; len: 12; j_gene: TRBJ2-7; CDR3aa: CASSLYRSEQYF
v_gene: TRBV7-9; len: 13; j_gene: TRBJ2-7; CDR3aa: CASSLAGGSEQYF
v_gene: TRBV11-2; len: 13; j_gene: TRBJ2-3; CDR3aa: CASSLDLGLPQYF
v_gene: TRBV27; len: 16; j_gene: TRBJ1-1; CDR3aa: CASSLFAPSMNTEAFF
v_gene: TRBV7-9; len: 14; j_gene: TRBJ1-2; CDR3aa: CASSLALQSYGYTF
v_gene: TRBV10-2; len: 14; j_gene: TRBJ2-2; CDR3aa: CAIRQGANTGELFF
v_gene: TRBV7-9; len: 17; j_gene: TRBJ1-3; CDR3aa: CASSLAARVAVENTIYF
v_gene: TRBV30; len: 13; j_gene: TRBJ2-5; CDR3aa: CAWTRTSEETQYF
v_gene: TRBV6-6; len: 13; j_gene: TRBJ1-2; CDR3aa: CASSTGTGYGYTF
v_gene: TRBV4-2; len: 16; j_gene: TRBJ2-3; CDR3aa: CASSQDPGGPLSSEYF
v_gene: TRBV5-1; len: 12; j_gene: TRBJ2-2; CDR3aa: CASSLSAGELFF
v_gene: TRBV2; len: 15; j_gene: TRBJ1-6; CDR3aa: CASMLHGGGISPLHF
v_gene: TRBV4-2; len: 17; j_gene: TRBJ1-1; CDR3aa: CASSQAGPGREDTEAFF
v_gene: TRBV19; len: 12; j_gene: TRBJ1-1; CDR3aa: CASSSWDRGVFF
v_gene: TRBV7-2; len: 15; j_gene: TRBJ2-1; CDR3aa: CASSSKTGGGNEQFF
v_gene: TRBV15; len: 15; j_gene: TRBJ2-1; CDR3aa: CATSRDITYGAQQFF
v_gene: TRBV6-1; len: 15; j_gene: TRBJ1-6; CDR3aa: CAISRDRAHNSPLHF
v_gene: TRBV18; len: 16; j_gene: TRBJ2-7; CDR3aa: CASSPPVTANSYEQYF
v_gene: TRBV28; len: 14; j_gene: TRBJ2-7; CDR3aa: CASSTTTGEYEQYF
v_gene: TRBV29-1; len: 15; j_gene: TRBJ2-1; CDR3aa: CSADAPKRVYNEQFF
v_gene: TRBV5-4; len: 14; j_gene: TRBJ2-7; CDR3aa: CASSREWGDYEQYF
v_gene: TRBV7-2; len: 16; j_gene: TRBJ2-5; CDR3aa: CASSLPGLAGGETQYF
v_gene: TRBV6-5; len: 14; j_gene: TRBJ1-2; CDR3aa: CASSSRGKGYGYTF
v_gene: TRBV6-6; len: 13; j_gene: TRBJ1-5; CDR3aa: CASRTGMDQPQHF
v_gene: TRBV19; len: 12; j_gene: TRBJ1-5; CDR3aa: CASSIGGRPQHF
v_gene: TRBV19; len: 16; j_gene: TRBJ2-1; CDR3aa: CASSTQGAVSYNEQFF
v_gene: TRBV5-1; len: 12; j_gene: TRBJ1-2; CDR3aa: CASSIDRVGYTF
v_gene: TRBV6-5; len: 15; j_gene: TRBJ1-1; CDR3aa: CASSYWDRGGTEAFF
v_gene: TRBV18; len: 15; j_gene: TRBJ2-1; CDR3aa: CASSPLDRGYNEQFF
v_gene: TRBV7-2; len: 16; j_gene: TRBJ1-3; CDR3aa: CASSLGGWSSGNTIYF
v_gene: TRBV5-1; len: 14; j_gene: TRBJ2-1; CDR3aa: CASSGRRGVNEQFF
v_gene: TRBV28; len: 15; j_gene: TRBJ1-5; CDR3aa: CASSQGFYSNQPQHF
v_gene: TRBV27; len: 14; j_gene: TRBJ2-1; CDR3aa: CASSLTSGYNEQFF
v_gene: TRBV5-1; len: 16; j_gene: TRBJ1-4; CDR3aa: CASSRTGGAKNEKLFF
v_gene: TRBV6-1; len: 12; j_gene: TRBJ2-7; CDR3aa: CASSDFSYEQYF
v_gene: TRBV7-8; len: 14; j_gene: TRBJ2-7; CDR3aa: CASSSSRGSYEQYF
v_gene: TRBV7-9; len: 15; j_gene: TRBJ1-2; CDR3aa: CSSSDRDRGRDGYTF
v_gene: TRBV4-3; len: 16; j_gene: TRBJ2-5; CDR3aa: CASSRGLYRGEETQYF
v_gene: TRBV13; len: 14; j_gene: TRBJ2-3; CDR3aa: CASLTSGATDTQYF
v_gene: TRBV5-1; len: 15; j_gene: TRBJ1-2; CDR3aa: CASSLSPGSDYGYTF
v_gene: TRBV2; len: 13; j_gene: TRBJ1-2; CDR3aa: CASSEQGSYGYTF
v_gene: TRBV4-3; len: 12; j_gene: TRBJ1-2; CDR3aa: CASSQPGWGYTF
v_gene: TRBV30; len: 14; j_gene: TRBJ1-2; CDR3aa: CAWIGQAARYGYTF
v_gene: TRBV30; len: 14; j_gene: TRBJ1-1; CDR3aa: CACPRTGGDTEAFF
v_gene: TRBV7-2; len: 17; j_gene: TRBJ2-7; CDR3aa: CASSSPGVAGGPYEQYF
v_gene: TRBV28; len: 15; j_gene: TRBJ1-2; CDR3aa: CASSRQGASNYGYTF
v_gene: TRBV27; len: 14; j_gene: TRBJ2-5; CDR3aa: CASSPGPRLETQYF